This T cell receptor beta chain was captured by sequencing in a study of blood T cells in healthy people across ages. Sample-barcoded 5' priming and a J-beta primer mix drove a second PCR of roughly 7 to 11 cycles. A template-switch adaptor with 12 random nucleotides tagged each cDNA molecule. Via MiXCR, TCRdb re-called the 5' RACE reads, giving one row per CDR3 protein. The sample records 650,000 to 1,000,000 distinct CDR3 sequences, about 37% being singletons. The V end lost 8 bases, the J end lost 8 bases, and 18 bases lay between the germline ends. The CDR3 is 12 residues long. In germline, CDR1 is DFQATT, CDR2 SNEGSKA (reference sequence).

The sequencing sample was made of blood. The receptor comes from a man in his late teens or twenties in good health. The V and J genes are TRBV20-1 and TRBJ1-1, with D possibly matching TRBD1 (6 bases). DNA of the CDR3: TGCAGTCCTACTATATCGGGACACGAAGCTTTCTTT. This translates into CSPTISGHEAFF.